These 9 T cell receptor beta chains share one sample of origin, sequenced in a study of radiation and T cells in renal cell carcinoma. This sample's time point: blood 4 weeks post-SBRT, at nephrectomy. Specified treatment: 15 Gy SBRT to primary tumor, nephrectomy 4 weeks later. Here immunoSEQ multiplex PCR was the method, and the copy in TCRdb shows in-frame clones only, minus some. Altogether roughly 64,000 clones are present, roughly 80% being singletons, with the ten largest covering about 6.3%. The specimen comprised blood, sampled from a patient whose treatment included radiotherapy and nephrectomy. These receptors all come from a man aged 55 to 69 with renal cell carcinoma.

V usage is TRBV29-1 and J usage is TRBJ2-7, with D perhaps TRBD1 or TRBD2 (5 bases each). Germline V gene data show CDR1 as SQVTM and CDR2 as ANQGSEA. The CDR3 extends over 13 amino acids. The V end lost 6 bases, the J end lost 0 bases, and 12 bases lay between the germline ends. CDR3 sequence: CSVMGRYSYEQYF. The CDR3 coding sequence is TGCAGCGTCATGGGACGGTACTCCTACGAGCAGTACTTC.

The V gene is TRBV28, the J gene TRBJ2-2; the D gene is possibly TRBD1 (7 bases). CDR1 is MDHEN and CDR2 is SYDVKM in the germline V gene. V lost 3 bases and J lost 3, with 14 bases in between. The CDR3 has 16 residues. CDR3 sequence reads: CASSFPPGGYTGELFF. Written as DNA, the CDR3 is TGTGCCAGCAGTTTCCCTCCAGGGGGGTACACCGGGGAGCTGTTTTTT.

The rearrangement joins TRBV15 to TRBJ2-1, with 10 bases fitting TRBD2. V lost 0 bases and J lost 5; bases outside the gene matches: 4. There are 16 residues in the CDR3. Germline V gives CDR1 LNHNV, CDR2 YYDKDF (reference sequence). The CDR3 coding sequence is TGTGCCACCAGCAGAGACCTAGCGGGAGCCCACAATGAGCAGTTCTTC. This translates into CATSRDLAGAHNEQFF.

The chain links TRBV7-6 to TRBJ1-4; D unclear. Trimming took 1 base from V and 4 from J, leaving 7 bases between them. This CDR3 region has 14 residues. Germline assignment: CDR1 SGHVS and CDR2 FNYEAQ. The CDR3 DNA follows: TGTGCCAGCAGCTTAGGGGGAGTTAATGAAAAACTGTTTTTT. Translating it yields CASSLGGVNEKLFF. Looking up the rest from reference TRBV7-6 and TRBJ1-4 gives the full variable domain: GAGVSQSPRYKVTKRGQDVALRCDPISGHVSLYWYRQALGQGPEFLTYFNYEAQQDKSGLPNDRFSAERPEGSISTLTIQRTEQRDSAMYRCASSLGGVNEKLFFGSGTQLSVL.

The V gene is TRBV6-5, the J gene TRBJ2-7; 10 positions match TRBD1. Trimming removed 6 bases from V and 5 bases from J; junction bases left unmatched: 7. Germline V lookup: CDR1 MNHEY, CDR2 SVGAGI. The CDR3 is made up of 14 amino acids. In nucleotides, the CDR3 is TGTGCCAGCAGCTTGACAGGGGGCCGGGACGAGCAGTACGTC. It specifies CASSLTGGRDEQYV.

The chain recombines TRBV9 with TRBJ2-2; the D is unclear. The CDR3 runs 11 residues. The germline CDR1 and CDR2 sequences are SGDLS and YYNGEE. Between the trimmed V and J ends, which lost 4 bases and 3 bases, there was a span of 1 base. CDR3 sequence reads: CASSHTGELFF. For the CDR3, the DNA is TGTGCCAGCAGCCACACCGGGGAGCTGTTTTTT. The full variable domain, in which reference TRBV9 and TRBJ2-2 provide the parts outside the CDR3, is DSGVTQTPKHLITATGQRVTLRCSPRSGDLSVYWYQQSLDQGLQFLIQYYNGEERAKGNILERFSAQQFPDLHSELNLSSLELGDSALYFCASSHTGELFFGEGSRLTVL.

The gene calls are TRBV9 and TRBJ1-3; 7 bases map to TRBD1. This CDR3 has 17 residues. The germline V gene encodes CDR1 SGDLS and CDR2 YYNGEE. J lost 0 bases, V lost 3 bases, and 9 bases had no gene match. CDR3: CASSAKGQLISGNTIYF. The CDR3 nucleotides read TGTGCCAGCAGCGCCAAGGGACAGTTGATCTCTGGAAACACCATATATTTT.

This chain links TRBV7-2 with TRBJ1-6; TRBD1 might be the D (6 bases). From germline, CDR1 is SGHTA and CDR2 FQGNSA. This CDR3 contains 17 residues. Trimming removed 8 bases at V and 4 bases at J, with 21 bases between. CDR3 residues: CASGLLGAGGYNSPLHF. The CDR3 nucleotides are TGTGCCAGCGGACTTCTGGGGGCTGGAGGGTATAATTCACCCCTCCACTTT.

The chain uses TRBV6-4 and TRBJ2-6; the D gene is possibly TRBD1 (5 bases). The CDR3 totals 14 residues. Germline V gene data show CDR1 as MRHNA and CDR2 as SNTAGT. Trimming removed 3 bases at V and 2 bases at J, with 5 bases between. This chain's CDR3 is CASSETAGANVLTF. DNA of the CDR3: TGTGCCAGCAGTGAGACAGCTGGGGCCAACGTCCTGACTTTC.